The rows below give T cell receptor beta chains drawn from one sample of a study of blood T cells in healthy people across ages. TCRdb reprocessed the 5' RACE reads via MiXCR and lists one record per CDR3 protein. The data contain about 640,000 distinct CDR3 sequences, roughly 50% of them singletons. The sequencing sample was made of blood. The receptors were sampled from a man in his fifties or sixties in good health. CDR3s include the opening cysteine and the closing phenylalanine or tryptophan.

TRBJ1-4 | TRBV5-5 | 15 | CASSRGQLNNEKLFF
TRBJ2-7 | TRBV5-6 | 15 | CASNRRQGGFYEQYF
TRBJ2-6 | TRBV15 | 15 | CATSREGSGANVLTF
TRBJ1-6 | TRBV7-8 | 15 | CASIPGSSYNSPLHF
TRBJ1-1 | TRBV2 | 14 | CASSESLQGTEAFF
TRBJ2-3 | TRBV20-1 | 15 | CSARGRQGGADTQYF
TRBJ2-1 | TRBV3-1 | 15 | CASSRGGAVVNEQFF
TRBJ2-5 | TRBV7-9 | 16 | CASSLEGHRGEETQYF
TRBJ2-3 | TRBV28 | 18 | CASSFQTSGGAGADTQYF
TRBJ2-1 | TRBV12-3/TRBV12-4 | 14 | CASNGGLAGDEQFF
TRBJ2-3 | TRBV15 | 17 | CATSRARRRGSTDTQYF
TRBJ1-4 | TRBV12-3/TRBV12-4 | 14 | CASSNFGGNEKLFF
TRBJ2-5 | TRBV24-1 | 15 | CATSDPRGARETQYF
TRBJ2-7 | TRBV24-1 | 13 | CATSDGHLDEQYF
TRBJ2-5 | TRBV7-2 | 12 | CASSFQQETQYF
TRBJ1-2 | TRBV20-1 | 12 | CSVKTGSYGYTF
TRBJ2-3 | TRBV28 | 13 | CASSVNNGRTQYF
TRBJ2-5 | TRBV12-3/TRBV12-4 | 15 | CASHPRAGGWETQYF
TRBJ1-2 | TRBV25-1 | 15 | CASSPMTGSNYGYTF
TRBJ2-1 | TRBV3-1 | 12 | CASSQSVSEQFF
TRBJ2-5 | TRBV27 | 15 | CASTKSLQGRETQYF
TRBJ2-1 | TRBV28 | 11 | CASSFRDEQFF
TRBJ1-2 | TRBV7-2 | 16 | CASSSRTGAINYGYTF
TRBJ2-5 | TRBV20-1 | 15 | CSARDLREPGETQYF
- | TRBV20-1 | 12 | CSARPAWETQYF
TRBJ2-5 | TRBV28 | 15 | CASNQGFRGQETQYF
TRBJ2-1 | TRBV5-1 | 15 | CASSFSGGLYNEQFF